The present entry profiles one T cell receptor beta chain with its context. Its matching antigen is unknown. The germline V gene has CDR1 LGHDT and CDR2 YNNKEL (reference sequence). CDR3 length: 13 amino acids. With V trimmed by 6 bases and J by 9 bases, 7 bases remained unmatched. This entry belongs to a study of T cell responses to AZD1222 COVID-19 vaccine. Study in general: The analysis combined second doses at about 4 or about 12 weeks. Study-wide points: A rise in Spike-specific TCR breadth and depth followed two AZD1222 doses.

Only in-frame clones appear in the TCRdb table, and some are missing; sequencing was by immunoSEQ multiplex PCR. The data show about 120,000 clones, 87% seen once. This sample comprised peripheral blood, obtained on day 0 of AZD1222 vaccination. The sequence came from an adult in good health. V gene TRBV3-1 (or the pseudogene TRBV3-2) combines with J gene TRBJ2-1; 8 bases line up with TRBD1. The CDR3 spells CASRLTGASEQFF. CDR3 nucleotides: TGTGCCAGCAGGTTGACAGGGGCGAGTGAGCAGTTCTTC.